This T cell receptor (beta chain) came from a study of T-cell memory formation after mild COVID-19. On the study more broadly: Largely, TCR clusters stayed within a single donor.

Study findings and constraints: Day 15 to 85 contracting clones showed balanced CD4/CD8; day 15 to 37 expanders favored CD4+. Pre-infection memory contained some responding clones, which suggested that cross-reactive memory had joined. Of the contracting clones, CD4+ ones lay mainly in CM and EM, and CD8+ ones in EMRA.

TCRdb ran MiXCR on the 5' RACE reads and lists one entry per CDR3 protein. Seen here are about 350,000 distinct CDR3 sequences, 20% observed once, and the top ten hold around 23%. To note about this clonotype: The antigen is undetermined.

This TCR came from a man aged 18 to 35 who had mild COVID-19 (a few samples of this study predate the infection). Cell type and time point are not known. The sample comprised PBMCs or a T cell subset sorted from them (not recorded which).

This CDR3 reads CASRAGRRNTGELFF. As DNA, the CDR3 is TGCGCCAGCCGCGCGGGACGGAGGAACACCGGGGAGCTGTTTTTT. This chain uses TRBV5-1 with TRBJ2-2; maybe TRBD2 (6 bases). CDR3 length equals 15 residues. From germline, CDR1 is SGHRS and CDR2 YFSETQ. The V end lost 7 bases, the J end lost 1 base, and 14 bases lay between the germline ends.